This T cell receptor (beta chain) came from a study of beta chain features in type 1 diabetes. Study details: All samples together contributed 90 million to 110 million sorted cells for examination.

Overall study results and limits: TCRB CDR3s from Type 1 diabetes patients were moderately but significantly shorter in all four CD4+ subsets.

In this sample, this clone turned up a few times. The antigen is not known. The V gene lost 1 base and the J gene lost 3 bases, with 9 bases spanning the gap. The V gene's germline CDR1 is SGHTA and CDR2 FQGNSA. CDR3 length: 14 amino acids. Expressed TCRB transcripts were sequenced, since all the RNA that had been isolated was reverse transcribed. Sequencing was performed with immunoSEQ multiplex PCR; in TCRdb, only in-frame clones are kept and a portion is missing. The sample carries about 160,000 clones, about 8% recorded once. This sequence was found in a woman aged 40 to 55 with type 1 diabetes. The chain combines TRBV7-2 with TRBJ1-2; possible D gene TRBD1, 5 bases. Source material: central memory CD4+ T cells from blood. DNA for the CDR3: TGTGCCAGCAGCTTAGTGCGGGGGGACTATGGCTACACCTTC. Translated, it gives CASSLVRGDYGYTF.